The 11 T cell receptor beta chains below were found in one sample sequenced in a study of cytomegalovirus exposure and HLA in healthy donors. 13 Jbeta primers and 60 Vbeta primers were used for the PCR. Data came from immunoSEQ multiplex PCR; TCRdb stores just in-frame clones and leaves some out. The sample carries about 140,000 clones, roughly 70% recorded once. Material for sequencing was PBMCs. These receptors all come from a man aged 30 to 39 in good health and CMV-seropositive.

The CDR3 here is CASRGGWYTEAFF. The CDR3 DNA sequence: TGTGCCAGCCGGGGGGGCTGGTACACTGAAGCTTTCTTT. The chain links TRBV27 to TRBJ1-1; possibly TRBD1 for D (6 bases). Germline loops: CDR1 MNHEY, CDR2 SMNVEV (reference sequence). Trimming removed 8 bases from V and 3 bases from J, with 13 bases in between. The CDR3 covers 13 residues.

This chain joins TRBV28 and TRBJ2-2; the D gene is possibly TRBD2 (5 bases). Trimming shortened V by 2 bases and J by 1 base, and 5 bases separated the two germline ends. The CDR3 spans 14 residues. The germline CDR1 and CDR2 sequences are MDHEN and SYDVKM. CDR3 region: CASSLAGNTGELFF. DNA for the CDR3: TGTGCCAGCAGTTTAGCGGGGAACACCGGGGAGCTGTTTTTT.

The V call is TRBV5-1, the J call TRBJ2-1, with a tentative D call TRBD2 (5 bases). The CDR3 sequence is 16 residues long. V was pared by 0 bases and J by 2 bases, with 12 bases between. The germline CDR1 and CDR2 sequences are SGHRS and YFSETQ. The CDR3 nucleotides are TGCGCCAGCAGCTTGGGTACGGGGTTCACCTACAATGAGCAGTTCTTC. Encoded protein: CASSLGTGFTYNEQFF.

This clone has just one count. The chain carries TRBV5-6 and TRBJ2-7; TRBD1 agrees at 7 bases. Germline CDR1 SGHDT, CDR2 YYEEEE. V lost 0 bases and J lost 2; bases outside the gene matches: 2. CDR3 size: 14 residues. The CDR3 loop is CASSLGQGAYEQYF. In nucleotides, the CDR3 is TGTGCCAGCAGCTTGGGACAGGGAGCCTACGAGCAGTACTTC.

This clone has just one count. The gene calls are TRBV2 and TRBJ2-3, with a possible D match to TRBD2 (6 bases). CDR3 length: 15 amino acids. Germline loops: CDR1 SNHLY, CDR2 FYNNEI. Trimming pared 6 bases from V and 4 bases from J, leaving 17 bases between. The CDR3 spells CASSSYTREADTQYF. Here the CDR3 DNA reads TGTGCCAGCAGCTCTTACACTAGGGAGGCAGATACGCAGTATTTT. Using reference TRBV2 and TRBJ2-3 for the parts outside the CDR3, the full variable domain is EPEVTQTPSHQVTQMGQEVILRCVPISNHLYFYWYRQILGQKVEFLVSFYNNEISEKSEIFDDQFSVERPDGSNFTLKIRSTKLEDSAMYFCASSSYTREADTQYFGPGTRLTVL.

V and J are TRBV18 and TRBJ2-7; TRBD2 matches at 10 bases. This CDR3 has 17 residues. CDR1 KGHSH and CDR2 LQKENI come from the germline V gene. Trimming at V came to 0 bases and at J to 1 base, leaving 6 bases not matched to a gene. The CDR3 here is CASSPPGLATVSYEQYF. DNA of the CDR3: TGTGCCAGCTCACCACCGGGACTAGCGACAGTGTCCTACGAGCAGTACTTC.

J is TRBJ2-7 and V is TRBV28; the D is unclear. This CDR3 contains 12 residues. Germline CDR1 and CDR2: MDHEN and SYDVKM. The V and J ends lost 5 bases and 5 bases respectively, with 10 bases between them. The CDR3 spells CASSPPADEQYF. Written as DNA, the CDR3 is TGTGCCAGCAGTCCCCCTGCAGACGAGCAGTACTTC.

This sequence joins TRBV11-2 and TRBJ2-1, with D unresolved. Trimming pared 1 base from V and 12 bases from J, leaving 13 bases between. Germline values: CDR1 SGHAT, CDR2 FQNNGV. This CDR3 contains 13 residues. The CDR3, as DNA: TGTGCCAGCAGCTTAGTAATGACGCGCGGGCAGTTCTTC. Encoded protein: CASSLVMTRGQFF.

The chain links TRBV14 to TRBJ2-3; D perhaps matches TRBD1 (5 bases). The CDR3 is 14 amino acids. CDR1 and CDR2 from the germline V gene are SGHDN and FVKESK. V lost 0 bases and J lost 4, with 8 bases in between. The CDR3 DNA reads as TGTGCCAGCAGCCAAGATATAGGGGCAGATACGCAGTATTTT. It specifies CASSQDIGADTQYF.

This clone has only a few counts. The chain links TRBV2 to TRBJ1-1; 7 bases fit TRBD1. With V trimmed by 7 bases and J by 3 bases, 5 bases remained unmatched. This CDR3 is built from 13 residues. Germline V gives CDR1 SNHLY, CDR2 FYNNEI. The CDR3 region has the DNA TGTGCCAGCATTGACAGGGCGTACACTGAAGCTTTCTTT. It codes for CASIDRAYTEAFF.

The chain joins TRBV27 to TRBJ2-1; tentative D call: TRBD1 (7 bases). The CDR3 is made up of 15 amino acids. The germline V gene encodes CDR1 MNHEY and CDR2 SMNVEV (reference sequence). The V and J ends lost 6 bases and 3 bases respectively, with 15 bases between them. For the CDR3, the DNA is TGTGCCAGCAGCCCCCACAGGGGAGGCTACAATGAGCAGTTCTTC. Protein product: CASSPHRGGYNEQFF.